A single sample is the source of the 26 T cell receptor beta chains below, sequenced in a study of blood T cell repertoires in COVID-19. The data were produced by immunoSEQ multiplex PCR, yet TCRdb's version contains in-frame clones alone and is incomplete. The data show under 250,000 clones, about 88% seen once. Sequencing was performed on peripheral blood. The receptors were sampled from a man in his fifties or sixties with COVID-19, enrolled during active disease.

This clone appeared once. The V gene is TRBV3-1 (or the pseudogene TRBV3-2), the J gene TRBJ2-5; 9 bases are a match to TRBD1. Trimming at V came to 1 base and at J to 3 bases, leaving 3 bases not matched to a gene. The CDR3 loop spans 15 amino acids. In germline, CDR1 is LGHDT, CDR2 YNNKEL (reference sequence). The chain's CDR3 is CASSQAGTGKETQYF. In DNA form, the CDR3 reads TGTGCCAGCAGCCAAGCCGGGACAGGGAAAGAGACCCAGTACTTC.

J is TRBJ2-7 and V is TRBV5-1; 7 bases map to TRBD2. V lost 4 bases to trimming and J lost 4 bases; unmatched junction nucleotides: 11. Germline lookup yields CDR1 SGHRS and CDR2 YFSETQ. CDR3 size: 15 residues. This chain's CDR3 is CASSLGEGRPYEQYF. CDR3 nucleotide sequence: TGCGCCAGCAGCCTTGGGGAGGGGCGCCCGTACGAGCAGTACTTC.

The chain links TRBV3-1 (or the pseudogene TRBV3-2) to TRBJ2-1; tentative D call: TRBD1 (5 bases). This CDR3 has 15 amino acids. Germline V gene lookup returns CDR1 LGHDT and CDR2 YNNKEL (reference sequence). Deletions cut 1 base from V and 3 bases from J, with 10 bases between. The CDR3 sequence is CASSQALQGYNEQFF. The CDR3 nucleotides read TGTGCCAGCAGCCAAGCCCTCCAGGGCTACAATGAGCAGTTCTTC.

The rearrangement joins TRBV20-1 to TRBJ1-2; unclear D gene. CDR1 DFQATT and CDR2 SNEGSKA come from the germline V gene (reference sequence). V lost 3 bases and J 4 bases, leaving 9 bases between the germline ends. This CDR3 spans 12 amino acids. CDR3: CSASSGSYGYTF. The CDR3 nucleotides read TGCAGTGCTAGTTCTGGGAGCTATGGCTACACCTTC.

The chain employs TRBV5-8 and TRBJ1-6; D possibly corresponds to TRBD1 (5 bases). This CDR3 is built from 15 residues. Trimming removed 4 bases from V and 4 bases from J, with 12 bases in between. Germline V gene data show CDR1 as SGHTS and CDR2 as YDEGEE. The CDR3 region is CASSRGTVYNSPLHF. CDR3 DNA sequence: TGTGCCAGCAGCCGGGGGACGGTGTATAATTCACCCCTCCACTTT. Looking up the rest from reference TRBV5-8 and TRBJ1-6 gives the full variable domain: EAGVTQSPTHLIKTRGQQATLRCSPISGHTSVYWYQQALGLGLQFLLWYDEGEERNRGNFPPRFSGRQFPNYSSELNVNALELEDSALYLCASSRGTVYNSPLHFGNGTRLTVT.

The sample holds many counts of this clone. The V and J genes are TRBV27 and TRBJ2-7; D remains ambiguous. Germline values: CDR1 MNHEY, CDR2 SMNVEV (reference sequence). Trimming removed 5 bases at V and 3 bases at J, with 14 bases between. The CDR3 loop spans 14 amino acids. The CDR3 sequence: CASSPSPRLYEQYF. The CDR3 DNA reads TGTGCCAGCAGTCCCTCCCCACGACTCTACGAGCAGTACTTC.

This chain links TRBV3-1 (or the pseudogene TRBV3-2) with TRBJ1-2; 7 positions agree with TRBD1. Germline lookup yields CDR1 LGHDT and CDR2 YNNKEL (reference sequence). The CDR3 runs to 14 residues. Trimming removed 5 bases from V and 6 bases from J; junction bases left unmatched: 9. The chain's CDR3 is CASSFFGGGDGYTF. The CDR3 DNA follows: TGTGCCAGCAGCTTCTTTGGAGGGGGCGATGGCTACACCTTC.

The V call is TRBV14, the J call TRBJ1-3; the match to TRBD1 covers 7 bases. V shed 0 bases, J shed 5 bases, and the junction held 7 bases outside the gene matches. The CDR3 is 16 amino acids. Germline CDR1 is SGHDN and CDR2 is FVKESK. The CDR3 DNA reads TGTGCCAGCAGCCAAGATTTCTTACAGGGGAGAAACACCATATATTTT. Residues: CASSQDFLQGRNTIYF.

The J gene is TRBJ1-5, the V gene TRBV6-2 or TRBV6-3, with D perhaps matching TRBD1 (6 bases). Trimming took off 5 bases at V and 0 bases at J, with 8 bases between the two ends. Germline CDR1 is MNHEY and CDR2 is SVGEGT. The CDR3 runs 14 residues. The CDR3 DNA is TGTGCCAGCAGTCTACAGGGTAGCAATCAGCCCCAGCATTTT. Protein product: CASSLQGSNQPQHF.

This chain joins TRBV6-5 and TRBJ1-1; weak D call: TRBD1 (5 bases). V lost 6 bases and J lost 4, with 12 bases in between. This CDR3 is built from 13 residues. Germline-derived CDR1 and CDR2 are MNHEY and SVGAGI. The CDR3 nucleotides are TGTGCCAGCAGCCCAGGGCCGCGCACTGAAGCTTTCTTT. It codes for CASSPGPRTEAFF.

This clone has only a few counts. The genes are TRBV19 and TRBJ1-2; D unclear. V lost 3 bases and J 6 bases, leaving 17 bases between the germline ends. The germline V gene has CDR1 LNHDA and CDR2 SQIVND (reference sequence). CDR3 size: 15 residues. DNA for the CDR3: TGTGCCAGTAGTATTCGGACGGGAGTAGGGAATGGCTACACCTTC. Its protein is CASSIRTGVGNGYTF.

This clone was seen a single time. V is TRBV5-1 and J is TRBJ1-5; 9 nucleotides align to TRBD1. The ends lost 4 bases at V and 1 base at J; junction bases unmatched: 3. CDR3 length: 15 residues. CDR1 SGHRS and CDR2 YFSETQ come from the germline V gene. CDR3: CASSLDRGSNQPQHF. In nucleotides, the CDR3 is TGCGCCAGCAGCCTTGACAGGGGGAGCAATCAGCCCCAGCATTTT.

The CDR3 here is CASNGQGTLEQYF. The CDR3, as DNA: TGTGCCAGCAACGGACAGGGAACCCTCGAGCAGTACTTC. This chain connects TRBV6-5 to TRBJ2-7, with 8 bases identical to TRBD1. The CDR3 has 13 amino acids. V trimming: 7 bases; J trimming: 6 bases; junction bases outside the gene matches: 8. Per germline, CDR1 MNHEY and CDR2 SVGAGI.

The chain's CDR3 is CATSDSRTGISGANVLTF. DNA for the CDR3: TGTGCCACCAGTGATTCGAGGACAGGGATCTCTGGGGCCAACGTCCTGACTTTC. This chain uses TRBV24-1 with TRBJ2-6, with 8 bases that match TRBD1. Germline assignment: CDR1 KGHDR and CDR2 SFDVKD. The CDR3 spans 18 residues. Unmatched junction bases numbered 5, after V lost 2 bases and J lost 0 bases.

The chain carries TRBV9 and TRBJ1-1; D uncertain. Germline CDR1 SGDLS, CDR2 YYNGEE. Trimming cost V 0 bases and J 5 bases, with 8 bases left between them. The CDR3 contains 13 residues. The CDR3 DNA reads as TGTGCCAGCAGCGTAGACTTTTCAACTGAAGCTTTCTTT. The encoded protein is CASSVDFSTEAFF.

This chain joins TRBV28 and TRBJ1-2, with TRBD1 identical over 8 bases. This CDR3 has 15 amino acids. Germline CDR1 and CDR2: MDHEN and SYDVKM. The V gene end was trimmed by 6 bases and the J gene end by 0 bases; junction bases not matched to a gene: 6. The CDR3, as DNA: TGTGCCAGCAGCCCGGGACAGGAAGCTAACTATGGCTACACCTTC. Translated: CASSPGQEANYGYTF.

The chain carries TRBV7-3 and TRBJ1-2; D is unclear. CDR1 SGHTA and CDR2 FQGTGA come from the germline V gene. The CDR3 spans 16 residues. V was clipped by 5 bases and J by 0 bases, with 16 bases between them. The CDR3 region has the DNA TGTGCCAGCAGCCAAGGACGGGAACCAGCTAACTATGGCTACACCTTC. Protein product: CASSQGREPANYGYTF.

The genes are TRBV27 and TRBJ1-5; D is unclear. Trimming cost V 3 bases and J 4 bases, with 10 bases left between them. CDR3 length: 14 residues. CDR1 and CDR2 (germline): MNHEY, SMNVEV (reference sequence). For the CDR3, the DNA is TGTGCCAGCAGTTTGCTTGGCCCAAATCAGCCCCAGCATTTT. It translates to CASSLLGPNQPQHF.

V gene TRBV5-5 combines with J gene TRBJ1-5; TRBD1 might be the D (5 bases). The CDR3 contains 13 residues. Looked up from germline, CDR1 is SGHKS and CDR2 is YYEKEE (reference sequence). Trimming cost V 2 bases and J 4 bases, with 7 bases left between them. The CDR3, as DNA: TGTGCCAGCAGCTTTCAGGGTAATCAGCCCCAGCATTTT. Protein product: CASSFQGNQPQHF.

The V call is TRBV19, the J call TRBJ1-2; D not resolved. CDR1 and CDR2 from the germline V gene are LNHDA and SQIVND (reference sequence). This CDR3 is built from 15 residues. V was clipped by 0 bases and J by 0 bases, with 8 bases between them. The CDR3 DNA sequence: TGTGCCAGTAGTATAGATGGTACTCCTAACTATGGCTACACCTTC. It codes for CASSIDGTPNYGYTF.

The chain combines TRBV5-1 with TRBJ1-5, with D possibly matching TRBD1 (6 bases). Per germline, CDR1 SGHRS and CDR2 YFSETQ. Trimming cost V 0 bases and J 5 bases, with 6 bases left between them. The CDR3 is made up of 13 amino acids. CDR3 residues: CASSLAGDQPQHF. The DNA for the CDR3 is TGCGCCAGCAGCTTGGCAGGGGATCAGCCCCAGCATTTT.

The chain joins TRBV7-9 to TRBJ2-1; 15 nucleotides align to TRBD2. The germline V gene encodes CDR1 SEHNR and CDR2 FQNEAQ (reference sequence). The CDR3 has 17 residues. V dropped 5 bases and J dropped 9; count of bases not matched to a gene: 11. The CDR3 protein is CASSIRTSGRADSEQFF. DNA for the CDR3: TGTGCCAGCAGCATCAGGACTAGCGGGAGGGCCGACAGTGAGCAGTTCTTC.

In DNA, the CDR3 is TGTGCCAGCAGTTCGAGCGGGGGGTTATACGAGCAGTACTTC. Translation: CASSSSGGLYEQYF. J is TRBJ2-7 and V is TRBV28; 9 bases are shared with TRBD2. This CDR3 contains 14 residues. With 4 bases clipped from V and 4 bases from J, the junction kept 5 bases outside the gene matches. The germline gives CDR1 MDHEN, CDR2 SYDVKM.

The chain links TRBV6-5 to TRBJ2-1; 7 nucleotides line up with TRBD1. Germline V gene sequence: CDR1 MNHEY, CDR2 SVGAGI. CDR3 size: 14 residues. The trim removed 7 bases at V and 4 bases at J, leaving 7 bases unmatched. For the CDR3, the DNA is TGTGCCAGCATCCCGGCGACAGGGTACAATGAGCAGTTCTTC. This sequence encodes CASIPATGYNEQFF.

The rearrangement links TRBV30 to TRBJ2-4; TRBD1 might be the D (6 bases). The germline V and J ends were trimmed by 0 bases and 4 bases, with 13 bases remaining between them. The CDR3 covers 15 residues. Per the germline V gene, CDR1 is GTSNPN and CDR2 is SVGIG (reference sequence). CDR3 in DNA: TGTGCCTGGAGTGTATCGCCAGGGGATAAAAACATTCAGTACTTC. The encoded protein is CAWSVSPGDKNIQYF.

This clone occurred once. The rearrangement joins TRBV7-9 to TRBJ2-3; the match to TRBD2 covers 7 bases. This CDR3 is built from 15 residues. With 5 bases clipped from V and 4 bases from J, the junction kept 9 bases outside the gene matches. CDR1 and CDR2 from the germline V gene are SEHNR and FQNEAQ (reference sequence). The CDR3 reads CASSGGDVGADTQYF. The CDR3 DNA reads TGTGCCAGCAGCGGGGGGGACGTCGGCGCAGATACGCAGTATTTT.